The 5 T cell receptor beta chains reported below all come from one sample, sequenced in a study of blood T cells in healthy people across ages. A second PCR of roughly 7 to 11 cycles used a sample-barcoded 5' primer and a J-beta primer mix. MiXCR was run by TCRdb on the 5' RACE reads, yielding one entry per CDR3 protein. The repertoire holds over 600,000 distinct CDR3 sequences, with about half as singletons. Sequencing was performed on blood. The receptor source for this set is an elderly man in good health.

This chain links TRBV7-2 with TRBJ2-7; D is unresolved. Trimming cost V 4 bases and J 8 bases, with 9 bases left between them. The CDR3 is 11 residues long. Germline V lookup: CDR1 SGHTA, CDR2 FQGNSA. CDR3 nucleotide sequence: TGTGCCAGCAGCTCCTCGGGCCAGCAGTACTTC. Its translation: CASSSSGQQYF.

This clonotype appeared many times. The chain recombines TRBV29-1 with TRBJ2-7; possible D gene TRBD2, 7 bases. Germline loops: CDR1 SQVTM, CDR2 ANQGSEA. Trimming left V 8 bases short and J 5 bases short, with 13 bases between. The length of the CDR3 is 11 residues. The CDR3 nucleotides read TGCAGCACCATAGGGGGGGACGAGCAGTACTTC. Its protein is CSTIGGDEQYF.

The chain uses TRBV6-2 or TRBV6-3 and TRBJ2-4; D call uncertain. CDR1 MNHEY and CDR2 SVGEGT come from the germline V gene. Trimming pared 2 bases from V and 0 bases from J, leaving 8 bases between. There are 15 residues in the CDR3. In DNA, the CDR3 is TGTGCCAGCAGTTACGACGGGCAAGCCAAAAACATTCAGTACTTC. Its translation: CASSYDGQAKNIQYF.

The CDR3 here is CSAQGQGNQPQHF. The DNA for the CDR3 is TGCAGTGCCCAGGGACAGGGCAATCAGCCCCAGCATTTT. The V call is TRBV20-1, the J call TRBJ1-5; TRBD1 matches 8 bases. Unmatched junction bases numbered 3, after V lost 6 bases and J lost 2 bases. Germline CDR1 DFQATT, CDR2 SNEGSKA (reference sequence). This CDR3 is built from 13 residues.

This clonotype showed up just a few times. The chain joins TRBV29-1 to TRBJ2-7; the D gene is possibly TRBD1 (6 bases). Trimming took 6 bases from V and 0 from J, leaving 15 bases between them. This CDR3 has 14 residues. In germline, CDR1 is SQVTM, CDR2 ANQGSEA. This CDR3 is CSVSWDTLSYEQYF. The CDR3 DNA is TGCAGCGTGTCGTGGGACACCCTCTCCTACGAGCAGTACTTC.